This TCR beta chain was observed in a study of human T cells and chemical hapten exposure. CDR3 length: 14 amino acids. Germline V gives CDR1 SQVTM, CDR2 ANQGSEA. The junction had 7 bases not matched to a gene; V was cut back by 7 bases and J by 3 bases. The sample holds many counts of this clonotype. Time point of the sample: healthy volunteer bleed at 6 weeks. Researchers extracted total RNA from unfractionated whole blood. Unique molecular identifiers were attached to individual cDNA molecules within the library. MiXCR, applied by TCRdb to the RACE reads, yields one record per CDR3 protein. The sample yields about 77,000 distinct CDR3 sequences, 7% to 9.5% seen once.

The sequence derives from a female donor in good health. Some clones in this sample may be carry-over from other donors' samples. Sequences were obtained from whole blood. V gene TRBV29-1 combines with J gene TRBJ2-1, with 9 bases identical to TRBD1. For the CDR3, the DNA is TGCAGCGGTACCGGGACAGGGCTCTACAATGAGCAGTTCTTC. Amino acids: CSGTGTGLYNEQFF.